Here is one T cell receptor beta chain with its context. This may be a read error, as it is one base from a much larger clone. The data originate from a study of blood T cells in healthy people across ages. With a J-beta primer mix and a sample-barcoded 5' primer, a second PCR ran about 7 to 12 cycles. A single record per CDR3 protein comes from TCRdb applying MiXCR to the 5' RACE reads. The data contain 980,000 or so distinct CDR3 sequences, approximately 49% of them singletons. Germline V CDR1 and CDR2: SGHRS, YFSETQ. The CDR3 spans 16 residues. J lost 2 bases, V lost 0 bases, and 5 bases had no gene match.

The sequencing sample was made of blood. The chain combines TRBV5-1 with TRBJ2-3; 8 bases map to TRBD1. The source is a man younger than 45 in good health. The CDR3, as DNA: TGCGCCAGCAGCTTGGACAGGGGGTCGAACACAGATACGCAGTATTTT. Its translation: CASSLDRGSNTDTQYF.